This T cell receptor (beta chain) was captured by sequencing in a study of radiotherapy plus CTLA-4 blockade in lung cancer (dated by TCRdb to 2016 to 2019). Context from the whole study: Among enrolled patients, 15% to 20% had an objective response and approximately 30% reached disease control. Broader findings and caveats from the paper: Early dynamic changes in blood T cell clones, together with increased serum interferon-beta after radiation, were reported as the strongest predictors of response. After treatment with radiotherapy and ipilimumab, TCR clones that came from tumors expanded in the peripheral blood.

The study evaluated CTLA-4 blockade (ipilimumab) given together with focal radiation therapy in patients who had chemo-refractory metastatic non-small-cell lung cancer. This clone has just one count. This clone's antigen is unknown. Per-base qualities were not stored, and no clone one base away is much larger. Relative to germline, V is 0 bases shorter and J is 10 bases shorter, with 20 bases between their ends. In the germline V gene, CDR1 corresponds to SGHDT and CDR2 to YYEEEE. The CDR3 sequence holds 17 residues, the cysteine and phenylalanine included. Only CDR3 DNA is held: 51 bases, read in frame from base 1. Libraries were prepared through the immunoSEQ multiplex PCR assay. Here the immuneACCESS table is served through TCRdb, limited to in-frame sequences with V and J called. Missing clones are a known gap in these copies; in checked studies unresolved V genes cover under half, and the rest lacks a known reason. Within this sample are some 120,000 clones, with roughly 86% of them counted one time only. Clones ranked in the top ten supply roughly 3.1% of the sample.

The sequence derives from a human donor with non-small cell lung cancer that progressed on radiotherapy plus ipilimumab. Some clones in this sample may be carry-over from other donors' samples. The rearrangement joined TRBV5-6 to TRBJ1-6, with a tentative D gene TRBD1 over 6 matching bases. The sample here was peripheral blood, taken from a patient treated with radiotherapy plus ipilimumab. The CDR3 amino acid sequence is: CASSLAQTGTWGSPLHF. The DNA is TGTGCCAGCAGCTTGGCACAGACAGGCACCTGGGGGTCACCCCTCCACTTT.